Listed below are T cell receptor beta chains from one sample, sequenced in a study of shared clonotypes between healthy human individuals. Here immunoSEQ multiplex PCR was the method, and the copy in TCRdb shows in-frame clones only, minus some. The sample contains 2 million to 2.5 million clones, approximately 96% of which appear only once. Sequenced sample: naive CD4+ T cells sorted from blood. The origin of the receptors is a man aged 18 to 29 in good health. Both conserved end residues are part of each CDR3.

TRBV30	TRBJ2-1	CAWSKDGGTYNEQFF
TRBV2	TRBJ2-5	CASTLALRTGETQYF
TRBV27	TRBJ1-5	CASRRGGNQPQHF
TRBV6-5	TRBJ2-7	CASTQEEGGRGEQYF
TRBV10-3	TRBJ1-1	CAISVARNTEAFF
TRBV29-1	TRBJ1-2	CSVGNSASYGYTF
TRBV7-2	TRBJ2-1	CASSASSGNYNEQFF
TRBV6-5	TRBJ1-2	CASSYSVANYGYTF
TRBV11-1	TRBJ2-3	CASSPRDYTQYF
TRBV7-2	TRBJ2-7	CASSPPGALAGYEQYF
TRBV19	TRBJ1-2	CASSIPSDSYGYTF
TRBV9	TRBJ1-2	CASSLSRSQGGYTF
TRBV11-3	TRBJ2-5	CASSGPGARETQYF
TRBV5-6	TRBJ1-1	CASSTGTARIEAFF
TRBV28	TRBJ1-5	CASSLDRVLGQPQHF
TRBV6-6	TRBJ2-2	CASWNGANTGELFF
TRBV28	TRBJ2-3	CASSSPAGGLADTQYF
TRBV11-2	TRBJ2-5	CASSLTSGRETQYF
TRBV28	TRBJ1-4	CASSLGGLGEKLFF
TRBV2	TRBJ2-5	CASSDWGSQETQYF
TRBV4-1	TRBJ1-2	CASSQRSRGLDYGYTF
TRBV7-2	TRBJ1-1	CASSLGTVLVNTEAFF
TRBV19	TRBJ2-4	CASSIQGVAKNIQYF
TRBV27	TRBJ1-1	CASSLTTGTGAAQAFF
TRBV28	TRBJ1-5	CASRSLSPQHF
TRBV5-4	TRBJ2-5	CASSIQGMETQYF
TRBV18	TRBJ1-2	CASSREGDGYTF
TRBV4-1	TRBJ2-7	CASSRGAKSYEQYF
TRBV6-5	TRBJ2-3	CASRSEGGLTDTQYF
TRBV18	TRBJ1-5	CASSPGLGEIDQPQHF
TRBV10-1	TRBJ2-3	CASSERRVTDTQYF
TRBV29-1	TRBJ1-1	CSVEAPLNTEAFF
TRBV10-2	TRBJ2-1	CASKSGRINNEQFF
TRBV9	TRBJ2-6	CASSVEGVGANVLTF
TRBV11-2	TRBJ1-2	CASSALTTVNYGYTF
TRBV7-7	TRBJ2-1	CASSFGTSLSNEQFF
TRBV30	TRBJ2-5	CASADSYLGYQYF
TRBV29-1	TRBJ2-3	CSVGGSGGAYTQYF
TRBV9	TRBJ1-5	CASSPDSNQPQHF
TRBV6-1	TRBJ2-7	CASTTGGQKDYEQYF
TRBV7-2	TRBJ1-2	CASSQGVAGWVYGYTF
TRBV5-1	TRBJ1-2	CASSLEGAQYGYTF
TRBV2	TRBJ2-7	CANKGLREGEPHF
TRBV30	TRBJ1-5	CAWSDRNQPQHF
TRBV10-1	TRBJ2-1	CASSVTSGGSNEQFF
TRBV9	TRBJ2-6	CASSVDRGRVPGANVLTF
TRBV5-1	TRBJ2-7	CASSLGSPYEQYF
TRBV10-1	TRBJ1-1	CASSGTGTANTEAFF
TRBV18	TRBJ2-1	CASSPPTGGGLNEQFF
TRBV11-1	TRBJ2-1	CASSSRDRGQDEQFF
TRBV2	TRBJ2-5	CASSDSGGPQETQYF
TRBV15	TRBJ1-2	CATSRGAGGYTF
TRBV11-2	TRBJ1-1	CASSWVGGTEAFF
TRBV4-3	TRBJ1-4	CASSQAGATNEKLFF
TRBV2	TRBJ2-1	CASSEDPGYNEQFF
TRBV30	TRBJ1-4	CALQETGKPNEKLFF
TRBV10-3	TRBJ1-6	CAISESGRNSPLHF